The rows below give T cell receptor beta chains drawn from one sample of a study of early T cells in non-severe SARS-CoV-2 infection. TCRdb ran MiXCR on the 5' RACE reads and lists one entry per CDR3 protein. Of approximately 64,000 distinct CDR3 sequences in the sample, 15% to 20% were seen once. Sequenced here: whole blood, sampled at baseline. These receptor sequences come from an adult who was a healthcare worker with PCR-confirmed SARS-CoV-2 infection or an uninfected control (not recorded which). The CDR3 runs from the conserved cysteine through the conserved F or W. Each record gives: V gene, J gene, CDR3 protein.

>TRBV4-3|TRBJ2-5
CASSQTTGRETQYF
>TRBV20-1|TRBJ2-1
CSARRSLAGDLGYYNEQFF
>TRBV7-9|TRBJ2-7
CASSYGGARYEQYF
>TRBV5-6|TRBJ2-4
CASSFIQGDKNIQYF
>TRBV7-9|TRBJ2-7
CASSLLGDRAPEQYF
>TRBV7-9|TRBJ1-1
CASSLVVTTNTEAFF
>TRBV27|TRBJ1-1
CASRAQVQNTEAFF
>TRBV5-1|TRBJ2-6
CASSLAFPGSGANVLTF
>TRBV6-5|TRBJ1-1
CASRDRAEAFF
>TRBV2|TRBJ2-1
CASSEGLAGYNEQFF
>TRBV18|TRBJ2-3
CASSPPKGRDTQYF
>TRBV11-2|TRBJ1-1
CASSKEGRMNTEAFF
>TRBV6-2/TRBV6-3|TRBJ1-5
CASSRDSLNQPQHF
>TRBV6-1|TRBJ2-3
CASSEEPGTSGGLPDTQYF
>TRBV5-1|TRBJ2-3
CASSLKGTEGTQYF
>TRBV18|TRBJ1-4
CASSPNRGSTNEKLFF
>TRBV12-3/TRBV12-4|TRBJ2-7
CASSKTSPGEQYF
>TRBV7-2|TRBJ2-7
CASSLRDLKLEQYF
>TRBV20-1|TRBJ2-3
CSARPVSTDTQYF
>TRBV5-1|TRBJ2-4
CASSLGQGSGAKNIQYF
>TRBV2|TRBJ1-1
CASRAGQGIEAFF
>TRBV5-6|TRBJ2-4
CASSLIKGDKNIQYF
>TRBV12-3/TRBV12-4|TRBJ2-7
CASSQQGGAYEQYF
>TRBV3-1|TRBJ2-6
CASSARDRPSSGANVLTF
>TRBV11-2|TRBJ2-1
CASSRGSNVNNEQFF
>TRBV18|TRBJ1-1
CASSPRQGVFSEAFF
>TRBV20-1|TRBJ1-1
CSARDRGNMNTEAFF
>TRBV18|TRBJ1-5
CASSRGTGGYQPQHF
>TRBV7-8|TRBJ2-1
CASTLAPPSEQFF